This T cell receptor (beta chain) is drawn from a study of early T cells in non-severe SARS-CoV-2 infection. At the level of the study: Sequencing targeted bulk RNA from unsorted whole blood, leaving chains unpaired.

This clonotype was observed a handful of times. Its antigen is as yet unknown. As part of library construction, unique molecular identifiers were attached to individual cDNA molecules. Each CDR3 protein gets one entry after TCRdb re-called the 5' RACE reads with MiXCR. The table has about 48,000 distinct CDR3 sequences, around 14% seen once. The CDR3 length is 14 residues. From germline, CDR1 is GTSNPN and CDR2 SVGIG (reference sequence). Trimming cost V 4 bases and J 5 bases, with 17 bases left between them. Notes on the study in general: Anti-spike CD8 specificities were favored by VDJdb matching, whose results missed private and CD4 specificities.

The sequenced material came from whole blood. The rearrangement joins TRBV30 to TRBJ1-2, with D hard to call. The source is an adult who was a healthcare worker with PCR-confirmed SARS-CoV-2 infection or an uninfected control (not recorded which). The CDR3 DNA follows: TGTGCCTGGATCCCTCCCAACTGGGGTTATGGCTACACCTTC. Protein product: CAWIPPNWGYGYTF.